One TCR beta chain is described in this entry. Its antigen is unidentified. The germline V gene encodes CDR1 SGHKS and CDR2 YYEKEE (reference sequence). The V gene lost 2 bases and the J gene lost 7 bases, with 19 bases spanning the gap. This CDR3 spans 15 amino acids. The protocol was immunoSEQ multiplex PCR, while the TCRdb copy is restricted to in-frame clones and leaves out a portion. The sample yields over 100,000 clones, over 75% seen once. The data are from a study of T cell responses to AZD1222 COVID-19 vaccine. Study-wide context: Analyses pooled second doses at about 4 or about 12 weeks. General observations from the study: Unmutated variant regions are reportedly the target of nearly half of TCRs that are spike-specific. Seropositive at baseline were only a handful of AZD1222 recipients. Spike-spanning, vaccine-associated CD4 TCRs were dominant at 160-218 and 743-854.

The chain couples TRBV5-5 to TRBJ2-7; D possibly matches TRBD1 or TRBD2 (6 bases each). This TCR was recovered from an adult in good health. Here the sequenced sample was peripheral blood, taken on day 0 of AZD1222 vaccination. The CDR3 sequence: CASSFSGAFEGEQYF. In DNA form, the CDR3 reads TGTGCCAGCAGCTTCTCGGGGGCCTTCGAGGGGGAGCAGTACTTC. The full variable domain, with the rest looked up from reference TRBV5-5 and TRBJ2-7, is DAGVTQSPTHLIKTRGQQVTLRCSPISGHKSVSWYQQVLGQGPQFIFQYYEKEERGRGNFPDRFSARQFPNYSSELNVNALLLGDSALYLCASSFSGAFEGEQYFGPGTRLTVT.